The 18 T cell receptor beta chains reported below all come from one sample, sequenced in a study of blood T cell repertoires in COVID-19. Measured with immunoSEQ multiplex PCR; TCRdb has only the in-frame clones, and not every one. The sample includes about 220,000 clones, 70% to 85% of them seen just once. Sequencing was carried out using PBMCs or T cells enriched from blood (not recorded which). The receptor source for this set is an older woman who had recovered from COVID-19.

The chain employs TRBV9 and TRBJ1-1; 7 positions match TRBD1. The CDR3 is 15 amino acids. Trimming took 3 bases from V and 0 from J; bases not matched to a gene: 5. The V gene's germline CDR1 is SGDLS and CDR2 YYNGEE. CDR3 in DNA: TGTGCCAGCAGCGCGCCGAGGGGGCTGAACACTGAAGCTTTCTTT. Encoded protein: CASSAPRGLNTEAFF.

The CDR3 coding sequence is TGTGCCAGCAGCTTAGGGGGGACAGGGGTGTACTATGGCTACACCTTC. This codes for CASSLGGTGVYYGYTF. The chain combines TRBV11-2 with TRBJ1-2, with 10 positions matching TRBD1. Germline lookup yields CDR1 SGHAT and CDR2 FQNNGV. The length of the CDR3 is 16 residues. The ends lost 1 base at V and 3 bases at J; junction bases unmatched: 5.

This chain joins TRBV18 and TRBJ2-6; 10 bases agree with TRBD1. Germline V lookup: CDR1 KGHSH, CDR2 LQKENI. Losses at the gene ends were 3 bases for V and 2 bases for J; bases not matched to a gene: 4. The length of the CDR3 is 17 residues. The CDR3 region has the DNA TGTGCCAGCTCACCCCGGACAGGGGGGCCTGGGGCCAACGTCCTGACTTTC. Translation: CASSPRTGGPGANVLTF.

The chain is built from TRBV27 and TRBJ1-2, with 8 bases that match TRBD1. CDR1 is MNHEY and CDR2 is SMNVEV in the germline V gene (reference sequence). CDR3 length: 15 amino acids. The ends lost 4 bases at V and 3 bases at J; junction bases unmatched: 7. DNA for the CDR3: TGTGCCAGCAGTTGGGGCCAGGGGGCTCACTATGGCTACACCTTC. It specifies CASSWGQGAHYGYTF.

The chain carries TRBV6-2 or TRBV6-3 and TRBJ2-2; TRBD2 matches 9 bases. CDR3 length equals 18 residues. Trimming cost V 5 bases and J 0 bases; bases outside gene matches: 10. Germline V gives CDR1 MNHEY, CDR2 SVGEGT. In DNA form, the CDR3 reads TGTGCCAGCAGTATTCGAGCGGGGGGCCTACCGAACACCGGGGAGCTGTTTTTT. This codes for CASSIRAGGLPNTGELFF.

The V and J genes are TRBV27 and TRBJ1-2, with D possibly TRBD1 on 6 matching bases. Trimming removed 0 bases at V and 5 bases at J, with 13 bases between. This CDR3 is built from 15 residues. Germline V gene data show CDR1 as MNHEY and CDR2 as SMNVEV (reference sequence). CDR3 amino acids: CASSLSSGASYGYTF. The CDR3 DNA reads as TGTGCCAGCAGTTTATCGTCAGGGGCAAGTTATGGCTACACCTTC.

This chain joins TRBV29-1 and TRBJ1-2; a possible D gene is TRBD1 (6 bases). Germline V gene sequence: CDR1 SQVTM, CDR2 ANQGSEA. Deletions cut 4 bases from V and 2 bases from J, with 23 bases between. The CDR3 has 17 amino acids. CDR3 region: CSVGPVRDIRRNYGYTF. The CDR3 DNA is TGCAGCGTTGGTCCAGTGAGGGACATCAGACGAAACTATGGCTACACCTTC.

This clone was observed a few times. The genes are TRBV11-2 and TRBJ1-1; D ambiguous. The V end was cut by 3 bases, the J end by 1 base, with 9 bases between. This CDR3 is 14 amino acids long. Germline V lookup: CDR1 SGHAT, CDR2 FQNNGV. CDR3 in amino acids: CASSFESGNTEAFF. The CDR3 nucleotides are TGTGCCAGCAGCTTTGAGTCCGGGAACACTGAAGCTTTCTTT.

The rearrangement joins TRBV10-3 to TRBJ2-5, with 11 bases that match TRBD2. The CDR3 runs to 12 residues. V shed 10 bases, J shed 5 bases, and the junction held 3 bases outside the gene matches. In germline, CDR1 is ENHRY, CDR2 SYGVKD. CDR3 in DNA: TGTGCCACCTTAGCGGGAGGGGAGACCCAGTACTTC. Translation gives CATLAGGETQYF.

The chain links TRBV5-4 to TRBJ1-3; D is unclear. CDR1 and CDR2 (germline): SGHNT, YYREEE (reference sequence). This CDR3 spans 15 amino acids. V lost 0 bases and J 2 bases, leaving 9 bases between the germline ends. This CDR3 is CASSLAADAGNTIYF. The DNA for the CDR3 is TGTGCCAGCAGCTTGGCCGCGGATGCTGGAAACACCATATATTTT.

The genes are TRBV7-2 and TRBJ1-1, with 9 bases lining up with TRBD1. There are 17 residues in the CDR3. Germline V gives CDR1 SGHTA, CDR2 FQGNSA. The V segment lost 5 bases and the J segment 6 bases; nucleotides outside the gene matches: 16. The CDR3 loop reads CASSRAGTGKASAEAFF. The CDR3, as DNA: TGTGCCAGCAGCCGTGCCGGGACAGGGAAGGCATCGGCTGAAGCTTTCTTT.

DNA of the CDR3: TGTGCCAGCATTACGGGACAGGGGAATTCACCCCTCCACTTT. Amino acid sequence: CASITGQGNSPLHF. The chain uses TRBV6-6 and TRBJ1-6; 10 nucleotides match TRBD1. The CDR3 is 14 amino acids. Looked up from germline, CDR1 is MNHNY and CDR2 is SVGAGI (reference sequence). V was pared by 7 bases and J by 7 bases, with 4 bases of the junction left unmatched.

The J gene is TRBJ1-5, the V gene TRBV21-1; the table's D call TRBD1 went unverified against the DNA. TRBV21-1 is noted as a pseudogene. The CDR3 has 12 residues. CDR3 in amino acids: CASSGQDQPQHF. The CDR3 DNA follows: TGTGCCAGCAGCGGACAGGATCAGCCCCAGCATTTT.

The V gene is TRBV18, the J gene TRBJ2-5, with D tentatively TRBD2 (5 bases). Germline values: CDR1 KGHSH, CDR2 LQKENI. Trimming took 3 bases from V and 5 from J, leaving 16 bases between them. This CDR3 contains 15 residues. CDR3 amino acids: CASSPREFAEETQYF. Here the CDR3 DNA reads TGTGCCAGCTCACCGAGGGAGTTTGCGGAGGAGACCCAGTACTTC.

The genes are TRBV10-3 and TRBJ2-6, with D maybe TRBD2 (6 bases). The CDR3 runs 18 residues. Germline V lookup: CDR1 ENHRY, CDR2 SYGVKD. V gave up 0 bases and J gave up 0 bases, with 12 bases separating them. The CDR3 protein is CAISESGTSSSGANVLTF. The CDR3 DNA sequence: TGTGCCATCAGTGAGTCGGGGACTTCCAGCTCTGGGGCCAACGTCCTGACTTTC.

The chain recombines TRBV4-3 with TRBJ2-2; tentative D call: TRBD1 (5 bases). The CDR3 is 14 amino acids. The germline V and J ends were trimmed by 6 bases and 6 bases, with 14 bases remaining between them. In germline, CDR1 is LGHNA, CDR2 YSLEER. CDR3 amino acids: CASRGNRYAGELFF. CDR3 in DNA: TGCGCCAGCAGGGGTAACAGGTACGCCGGGGAGCTGTTTTTT.

In DNA form, the CDR3 reads TGTGCCAGCAGCCAAGCGGAGGGGAGTACGGGAAACACCATATATTTT. It encodes CASSQAEGSTGNTIYF. The chain carries TRBV4-2 and TRBJ1-3; D might be TRBD1 (5 bases). Between the trimmed V and J ends, which lost 1 base and 4 bases, there was a span of 14 bases. CDR1 LGHNA and CDR2 YNFKEQ come from the germline V gene. The length of the CDR3 is 16 residues.

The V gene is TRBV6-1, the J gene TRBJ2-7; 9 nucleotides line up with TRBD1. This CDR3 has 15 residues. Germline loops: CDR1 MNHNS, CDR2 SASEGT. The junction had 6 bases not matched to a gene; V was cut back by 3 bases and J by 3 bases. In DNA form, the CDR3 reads TGTGCCAGCAGTGAGTACAGGGGGCAAGGCTACGAGCAGTACTTC. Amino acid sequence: CASSEYRGQGYEQYF.